This T cell receptor beta chain comes out of a study of T cells in Graves' hyperthyroidism and ophthalmopathy. Study background: Peripheral blood collection took place at initial diagnosis, before any treatment.

CDR3 size: 12 residues. Germline assignment: CDR1 MNHNS and CDR2 SASEGT. V was pared by 6 bases and J by 7 bases, with 10 bases between. This clonotype was seen a handful of times. Diagnosing involved the use of clinical symptoms, serum thyroxine and TRAb, thyroid ultrasound and orbital computed tomography. RNA transcripts served as the template for amplifying TCR beta CDR3 regions. HTBI primers drove first-round RT-PCR of the TCR CDR3. TCRdb re-derived calls from the multiplex PCR reads in MiXCR, one entry per CDR3 protein. This table holds about 350,000 distinct CDR3 sequences, approximately 13% found once.

The TCR originated in a young woman with Graves' hyperthyroidism. The J gene is TRBJ1-5, the V gene TRBV6-1; D unclear. The sample comprised blood. CDR3 sequence (DNA): TGTGCCAGCAGAAGCTTGTGGCAGCCCCAGCATTTT. Translated, it gives CASRSLWQPQHF.